These 21 T cell receptor beta chains came from one sample sequenced in a study of cytomegalovirus exposure and HLA in healthy donors. The PCR used 60 Vbeta and 13 Jbeta primers. The repertoire was sequenced with immunoSEQ multiplex PCR; TCRdb's copy has only in-frame clones and lacks some. The table includes about 93,000 clones, roughly four fifths detected once. The sequenced sample consisted of PBMCs. Every receptor here comes from a man between 45 and 60 years old in good health and CMV-seronegative.

This clone was observed a few times. The chain joins TRBV2 to TRBJ2-3; 8 nucleotides align to TRBD2. With V trimmed by 6 bases and J by 0 bases, 5 bases remained unmatched. Germline V gene data show CDR1 as SNHLY and CDR2 as FYNNEI. The CDR3 has 15 residues. CDR3 DNA: TGTGCCAGCAGGCTACCTAGCGGGAGCACAGATACGCAGTATTTT. Encoded protein: CASRLPSGSTDTQYF.

This clone was picked up a small number of times. The J gene is TRBJ2-7, the V gene TRBV7-6; 7 nucleotides agree with TRBD1. The CDR3 length is 14 residues. CDR1 is SGHVS, CDR2 FNYEAQ, per germline. The J segment lost 3 bases and the V segment lost 1 base, leaving 3 bases of the junction unmatched. The CDR3 bases are TGTGCCAGCAGCTTAGACCCAGGGGGCTACGAGCAGTACTTC. It specifies CASSLDPGGYEQYF.

This sequence joins TRBV5-1 and TRBJ2-2; D is perhaps TRBD2 (5 bases). Germline assignment: CDR1 SGHRS and CDR2 YFSETQ. The CDR3 is 15 residues long. V lost 3 bases and J lost 0, with 9 bases in between. The CDR3 region is CASSSTGTNTGELFF. In DNA, the CDR3 is TGCGCCAGCAGCTCGACCGGGACGAACACCGGGGAGCTGTTTTTT.

V and J are TRBV29-1 and TRBJ2-1, with TRBD1 identical over 7 bases. The J segment lost 11 bases and the V segment lost 3 bases, leaving 4 bases of the junction unmatched. Germline V lookup: CDR1 SQVTM, CDR2 ANQGSEA. This CDR3 comprises 11 residues. The CDR3 DNA is TGCAGCGTTGAGACAGGGCCCCAGCAGTTCTTC. Its translation is CSVETGPQQFF.

The chain recombines TRBV5-1 with TRBJ2-5, with TRBD1 identical over 11 bases. The CDR3 has 15 residues. The V gene end was trimmed by 6 bases and the J gene end by 5 bases; junction bases not matched to a gene: 9. The germline V gene has CDR1 SGHRS and CDR2 YFSETQ. The CDR3 nucleotides are TGCGCCAGCAACCCGGGACAGGGGGTGGAGGAGACCCAGTACTTC. This encodes CASNPGQGVEETQYF. Using reference TRBV5-1 and TRBJ2-5 for the parts outside the CDR3, the full variable domain is KAGVTQTPRYLIKTRGQQVTLSCSPISGHRSVSWYQQTPGQGLQFLFEYFSETQRNKGNFPGRFSGRQFSNSRSEMNVSTLELGDSALYLCASNPGQGVEETQYFGPGTRLLVL.

The CDR3 coding sequence is TGTGCCAGCAGCCAGGTAGCGGGAGTAAATGAGCAGTTCTTC. Encoded protein: CASSQVAGVNEQFF. The chain has TRBV7-8 and TRBJ2-1; 9 bases are shared with TRBD2. Trimming took 5 bases from V and 7 from J; bases not matched to a gene: 6. Germline CDR1 is SGHVS and CDR2 is FQNEAQ. CDR3 length: 14 amino acids.

The chain carries TRBV29-1 and TRBJ2-7, with D perhaps matching TRBD2 (6 bases). This CDR3 has 13 residues. The germline V gene encodes CDR1 SQVTM and CDR2 ANQGSEA. V was shortened by 4 bases and J by 6 bases, with 16 bases between the two germline ends. The CDR3 is CSVGGTAGIEQYF. The CDR3 region has the DNA TGCAGCGTTGGGGGCACCGCGGGGATCGAGCAGTACTTC.

This rearrangement joins TRBV19 to TRBJ1-1; possibly TRBD1 for D (5 bases). There are 13 residues in the CDR3. Germline V CDR1 and CDR2: LNHDA, SQIVND (reference sequence). V lost 3 bases and J 11 bases, leaving 16 bases between the germline ends. CDR3 sequence: CASSIGLQGDAFF. The CDR3 nucleotides are TGTGCCAGTAGTATCGGATTGCAGGGTGATGCTTTCTTT.

The V call is TRBV6-1, the J call TRBJ2-7; D possibly corresponds to TRBD2 (7 bases). There are 15 residues in the CDR3. Trimming pared 2 bases from V and 2 bases from J, leaving 13 bases between. Germline lookup yields CDR1 MNHNS and CDR2 SASEGT. The CDR3 here is CASSELGRGPYEQYF. As DNA, the CDR3 is TGTGCCAGCAGTGAATTGGGGCGGGGGCCCTACGAGCAGTACTTC.

The V gene is TRBV6-1, the J gene TRBJ2-1, with 8 bases aligning to TRBD1. This CDR3 is 14 amino acids long. The ends lost 3 bases at V and 4 bases at J; junction bases unmatched: 2. CDR1 and CDR2 from the germline V gene are MNHNS and SASEGT. CDR3 sequence reads: CASSDWTGYNEQFF. Here the CDR3 DNA reads TGTGCCAGCAGTGATTGGACAGGGTACAATGAGCAGTTCTTC.

This clone was observed a handful of times. This chain links TRBV6-1 with TRBJ1-3, with 7 bases that match TRBD1. V lost 1 base and J lost 3; bases outside the gene matches: 3. The CDR3 length is 15 residues. CDR1 and CDR2 (germline): MNHNS, SASEGT. CDR3 loop: CASSEVYRGGNTIYF. Written as DNA, the CDR3 is TGTGCCAGCAGTGAAGTTTACAGGGGTGGAAACACCATATATTTT.

The rearrangement uses TRBV6-1 and TRBJ2-3, with D uncertain. The ends were cut back, 3 bases at V and 2 bases at J, with 12 bases in the middle. CDR1 MNHNS and CDR2 SASEGT come from the germline V gene. CDR3 length: 15 residues. The DNA for the CDR3 is TGTGCCAGCAGTGAGGATAGCAGTCCCACAGATACGCAGTATTTT. It yields the protein CASSEDSSPTDTQYF.

This clone was counted a few times. This chain's CDR3 is CATSRDLGTGGETQYF. The CDR3 nucleotides are TGTGCCACCAGCAGAGATTTAGGGACCGGGGGGGAGACCCAGTACTTC. The rearrangement joins TRBV15 to TRBJ2-5, with 7 bases aligning to TRBD2. V shed 0 bases, J shed 5 bases, and the junction held 9 bases outside the gene matches. There are 16 residues in the CDR3. Germline loops: CDR1 LNHNV, CDR2 YYDKDF (reference sequence). The full variable domain, completed using reference TRBV15 and TRBJ2-5, is DAMVIQNPRYQVTQFGKPVTLSCSQTLNHNVMYWYQQKSSQAPKLLFHYYDKDFNNEADTPDNFQSRRPNTSFCFLDIRSPGLGDTAMYLCATSRDLGTGGETQYFGPGTRLLVL.

The chain combines TRBV18 with TRBJ2-7; D is unresolved. Looked up from germline, CDR1 is KGHSH and CDR2 is LQKENI. V was pared by 3 bases and J by 2 bases, with 14 bases between. The CDR3 sequence is 15 residues long. This CDR3 is CASSPLQRSPYEQYF. CDR3 nucleotides: TGTGCCAGCTCACCCCTGCAGAGGAGCCCCTACGAGCAGTACTTC. The variable domain in full, completed from reference TRBV18 and TRBJ2-7, reads NAGVMQNPRHLVRRRGQEARLRCSPMKGHSHVYWYRQLPEEGLKFMVYLQKENIIDESGMPKERFSAEFPKEGPSILRIQQVVRGDSAAYFCASSPLQRSPYEQYFGPGTRLTVT.

The chain couples TRBV19 to TRBJ2-1; TRBD2 agrees at 11 bases. V lost 5 bases, J lost 7 bases, and 10 bases stayed unmatched. CDR3 size: 16 residues. Germline V gene lookup returns CDR1 LNHDA and CDR2 SQIVND (reference sequence). The CDR3 bases are TGTGCCAGTAGTCCTTATAGCGGGAGGGCTGGGAATGAGCAGTTCTTC. Its translation: CASSPYSGRAGNEQFF.

V and J are TRBV7-3 and TRBJ1-1; 7 nucleotides agree with TRBD1. The CDR3 totals 13 residues. Trimming at V came to 8 bases and at J to 4 bases, leaving 7 bases not matched to a gene. CDR1 and CDR2 (germline): SGHTA, FQGTGA. The CDR3: CASGLQGSTEAFF. CDR3 DNA sequence: TGTGCCAGCGGTTTACAGGGGAGCACTGAAGCTTTCTTT.

The chain couples TRBV29-1 to TRBJ1-2, with D perhaps TRBD1 (6 bases). The CDR3 contains 14 residues. The V end was cut by 1 base, the J end by 2 bases, with 11 bases between. CDR1 and CDR2 (germline): SQVTM, ANQGSEA. CDR3 in amino acids: CSVEGAGANYGYTF. As DNA, the CDR3 is TGCAGCGTTGAAGGGGCGGGGGCCAACTATGGCTACACCTTC. Looking up the rest from reference TRBV29-1 and TRBJ1-2 gives the full variable domain: SAVISQKPSRDICQRGTSLTIQCQVDSQVTMMFWYRQQPGQSLTLIATANQGSEATYESGFVIDKFPISRPNLTFSTLTVSNMSPEDSSIYLCSVEGAGANYGYTFGSGTRLTVV.

The chain carries TRBV4-1 and TRBJ2-3, with 7 positions matching TRBD1. After removal of 1 base from V and 8 bases from J, the junction contained 21 bases not matched to a gene. CDR1 MGHRA and CDR2 YSYEKL come from the germline V gene. The CDR3 length is 19 residues. CDR3 DNA: TGCGCCAGCAGCCAAGTTACCGGGACAGCCTACCAAAAAACCCGTACGCAGTATTTT. Protein product: CASSQVTGTAYQKTRTQYF.

The gene calls are TRBV7-6 and TRBJ2-3; 11 bases fit TRBD2. Germline-derived CDR1 and CDR2 are SGHVS and FNYEAQ. This CDR3 is built from 16 residues. V lost 5 bases and J lost 2; bases outside the gene matches: 6. CDR3 in amino acids: CASSAVAGGPTDTQYF. The CDR3 DNA reads as TGTGCCAGCAGCGCCGTAGCGGGAGGGCCCACAGATACGCAGTATTTT.

This clone was counted a few times. CDR3 in amino acids: CASSVGVNTEAFF. In DNA, the CDR3 is TGTGCCAGCAGTGTAGGGGTGAACACTGAAGCTTTCTTT. This chain uses TRBV2 with TRBJ1-1; D is perhaps TRBD1 (5 bases). V shed 4 bases and J shed 0 bases, with 6 bases lying between them. Per the germline V gene, CDR1 is SNHLY and CDR2 is FYNNEI. There are 13 residues in the CDR3. Full variable domain (outside the CDR3, taken from reference TRBV2 and TRBJ1-1): EPEVTQTPSHQVTQMGQEVILRCVPISNHLYFYWYRQILGQKVEFLVSFYNNEISEKSEIFDDQFSVERPDGSNFTLKIRSTKLEDSAMYFCASSVGVNTEAFFGQGTRLTVV.

This clone showed up just once. The CDR3 DNA is TGTGCCACCAGCAGGGGAAAGGGGGCTCGAGTTCAGCCCCAGCATTTT. It translates to CATSRGKGARVQPQHF. The chain joins TRBV15 to TRBJ1-5; TRBD1 matches at 7 bases. V lost 3 bases, J lost 6 bases, and 11 bases stayed unmatched. This CDR3 has 16 residues. Per the germline V gene, CDR1 is LNHNV and CDR2 is YYDKDF (reference sequence). Looking up the rest from reference TRBV15 and TRBJ1-5 gives the full variable domain: DAMVIQNPRYQVTQFGKPVTLSCSQTLNHNVMYWYQQKSSQAPKLLFHYYDKDFNNEADTPDNFQSRRPNTSFCFLDIRSPGLGDTAMYLCATSRGKGARVQPQHFGDGTRLSIL.